In its sample, the clone carrying this T cell receptor beta chain was seen many times. The antigen is not known. The cDNA had a unique molecular identifier and a template-switch universal primer site. MiXCR, run by TCRdb on the 5' RACE reads, gives a single entry per CDR3 protein. The table lists hundreds of thousands of distinct CDR3 sequences, 9% to 15% of them singletons. The data derive from a study of identical twins. Whole-study results and caveats: Recombination models fit unrelated individuals' TCR alpha sharing but underestimated twins'. Interpretation of the results relied on cross-sectional statistical analysis and not on following the same donors. Abundant cord blood beta clonotypes carried fewer insertions; memory repertoires showed none.

The CDR3 length is 15 residues. The germline V gene has CDR1 SGHRS and CDR2 YFSETQ. V lost 0 bases, J lost 7 bases, and 5 bases stayed unmatched. The sample was also linked to a second study, of yellow fever vaccine responses in identical twins.

The chain links TRBV5-1 to TRBJ2-1; 9 nucleotides line up with TRBD2. The receptor comes from a woman aged 18-30 years in good health. The sample was PBMCs. CDR3 nucleotide sequence: TGCGCCAGCAGCTTGGTAGCGGGAGCCGGTAATGAGCAGTTCTTC. As protein: CASSLVAGAGNEQFF.